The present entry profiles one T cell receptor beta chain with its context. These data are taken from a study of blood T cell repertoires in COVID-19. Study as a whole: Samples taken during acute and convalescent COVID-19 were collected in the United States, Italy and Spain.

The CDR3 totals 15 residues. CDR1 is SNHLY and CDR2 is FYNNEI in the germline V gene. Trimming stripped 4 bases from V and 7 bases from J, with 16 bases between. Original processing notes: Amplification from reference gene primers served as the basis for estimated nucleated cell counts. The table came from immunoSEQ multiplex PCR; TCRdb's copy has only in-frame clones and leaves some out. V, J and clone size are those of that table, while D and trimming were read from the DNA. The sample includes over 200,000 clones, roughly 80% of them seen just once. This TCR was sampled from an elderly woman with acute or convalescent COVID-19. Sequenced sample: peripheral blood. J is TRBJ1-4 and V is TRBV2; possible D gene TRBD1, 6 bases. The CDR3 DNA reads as TGTGCCAGCAGTGTAACTCTTCAGGGGTTTGAAAAACTGTTTTTT. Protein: CASSVTLQGFEKLFF.